Described below is a single TCR beta chain sequence and its context. Its antigen specificity is not known. No base-level quality is on record; no much larger clone is a single base apart. The sample originates from a study of cytotoxic CD8 clonotypes in ibrutinib-treated CLL (dated by TCRdb to the early 2020s). In the study overall: The cohort was composed of 10 to 11 relapsed/refractory and approximately 16 treatment-naive patients; IGHV unmutated status was identified in 17 patients. Cryopreserved peripheral blood mononuclear cells were collected before treatment, at response, and at either disease progression or sustained remission. Response samples were taken after a median of roughly a year on treatment, ranging from about 6 to 40 months. On average, each sample yielded 255,043 productive templates and tens of thousands of productive rearrangements. Patients were still on ibrutinib when every remission and progressive disease sample was collected. Partial responses were observed in approximately 24 patients and complete responses in 2; after a median follow-up of 68 months, remission was maintained in 14 patients and progression was observed in around twelve. Of the roughly 86 participants in the trial, 26 had longitudinal samples available. Results and caveats for the whole study, not just this receptor: Baseline clonality was found to be higher than that of age-matched healthy donors and was strongly correlated with circulating CD8+ T-cell counts. Lymph node repertoires were not examined, and the timing of sampling was not matched between patients in sustained remission and those whose disease progressed. At ibrutinib response clonality went up, during sustained remission it held steady, and at progression it dropped back toward baseline. Public clonotypes were rare and either shrank or stayed stable during treatment, and the rise in clonality at ibrutinib response reflected expansion of private clonotypes.

The sample's time point label is to be understood as: approximately 2 years on ibrutinib. Approximately 2 micrograms of genomic DNA were extracted from cryopreserved PBMCs for TCR beta library preparation. High-throughput TCR beta sequencing was performed on longitudinal blood samples from CLL patients receiving ibrutinib monotherapy. The patients were enrolled in a single-center, open-label phase 2 trial of ibrutinib monotherapy. On a MiSeq, deep resolution sequencing aimed for a depth between 1 in 1 million and 1 in 200,000 T cells, with each clonotype covered around 9.2x on average. The immunoSEQ hsTCRB Kit was used to generate TCR beta libraries. Turning to the authors' computational methods: The data were analyzed with ImmunoSEQ Analyzer and ImmunoSEQ Data Assistant, and V, D and J gene assignments followed IMGT definitions. Clonality, with values ranging from 0 to 1, was calculated as one minus the normalized Shannon entropy of productive rearrangement frequencies. Only overrepresented clonotypes making up at least 0.05% of the repertoire of each patient were included in the public clonotype analysis. Thirteen age-matched healthy donor repertoires from immuneACCESS served as clonality controls. TCRdb retrieved this table from immuneACCESS and kept in-frame rearrangements only. Not all clones are present; in checked studies, unresolved V genes account for under half, and no reason is known for the remainder. The D gene and trimming were derived from the DNA, and the V and J assignments and clone size from that table. Here the sample has around 140,000 clones; approximately 85% occur a single time. The ten biggest clones cover about 2.1% of the sample.

The CDR1 and CDR2 encoded by the germline V gene are SGDLS and YYNGEE. Reading from cysteine to phenylalanine, the CDR3 counts 15 amino acids. The entry retains the CDR3 DNA only, 45 bases that are in frame from base 1. V is cut by 0 bases and J by 12 bases, and the space between the germline ends is 21 bases. The sample here was PBMCs, taken after 24 months of ibrutinib treatment. The V gene is TRBV9 and the J gene is TRBJ2-5, with TRBD1 tentatively as D gene (5 bases match). This sequence originates from a human donor with chronic lymphocytic leukemia. The nucleotide sequence is given as TGTGCCAGCAGCGTAGGAGGCTTGGTAGGGGAACGCGAGTACTTC. Its protein is CASSVGGLVGEREYF.